These 2 T cell receptor beta chains were all obtained from the same sample, sequenced in a study of T cells in Graves' hyperthyroidism and ophthalmopathy. Amplification of TCR beta CDR3 regions used RNA as the template. The primer set for the first-round RT-PCR of the TCR CDR3 was HTBI. TCRdb recomputed calls from the multiplex PCR reads with MiXCR, one row per CDR3 protein. The data contain around 620,000 distinct CDR3 sequences, around 16% of them singletons. The sequenced sample consisted of blood. The receptors come from a woman aged 25-40 years with Graves' hyperthyroidism.

In this sample, this clonotype turned up many times. The chain recombines TRBV5-1 with TRBJ1-1; 7 positions agree with TRBD1. V lost 5 bases to trimming and J lost 3 bases; unmatched junction nucleotides: 13. In germline, CDR1 is SGHRS, CDR2 YFSETQ. This CDR3 is 16 amino acids long. CDR3 region: CASRSDRVRSYTEAFF. CDR3 DNA sequence: TGCGCCAGCAGATCCGACAGGGTGCGGTCGTACACTGAAGCTTTCTTT.

This clonotype was counted between two and nine times. No conserved phenylalanine or tryptophan is present at the end of the CDR3, so a read error is the likely explanation. The DNA for the CDR3 is TGCGCCAGCGGGTGGGCAGCGGGACACACAGATACGCAGTATTTG. This sequence encodes CASGWAAGHTDTQYL. The chain has TRBV2 and TRBJ2-3; a weak D match, TRBD2 (7 bases). The CDR3 consists of 15 residues. Germline CDR1 and CDR2: SNHLY and FYNNEI.